This T cell receptor (beta chain) emerged from a study of Ad26.COV2.S vaccination and SARS-CoV-2 variants. Background on the study: Ad26.COV2.S given intramuscularly, once or twice 56 days apart. Points from the study as a whole: Reported post-vaccination CD8+ and CD4+ T cell responses to spike showed substantial breadth. Placebo recipients showed lower spike-specific TCR breadth than vaccinees. Total T cell responses, in the TCR breadth and depth analyses, may have been underestimated.

The treatment: 19 received Ad26.COV2.S at low or high dose, single or two shots; several received placebo; per-sample allocation not given. Sample collection was performed on day 63 after the first vaccine or placebo injection. The CDR3 contains 13 residues. Germline V gene lookup returns CDR1 SGHRS and CDR2 YFSETQ. V was pared by 4 bases and J by 1 base, with 8 bases between. Turning to this clone: Antigen: not known.

Sequencing was performed with immunoSEQ multiplex PCR; in TCRdb, only in-frame clones are kept and a portion is missing. Among approximately 420,000 clones, roughly nine tenths were seen once, and the ten largest hold 3.5%. The sequence came from a person between 18 and 60 years old who received the Ad26.COV2.S COVID-19 vaccine or a placebo. Specimen: peripheral blood, collected in a trial of Ad26.COV2.S vaccine versus placebo. The V gene is TRBV5-1, the J gene TRBJ1-2; D call uncertain. For the CDR3, the DNA is TGCGCCAGCAGCGGTGGAGGTAACTATGGCTACACCTTC. As protein: CASSGGGNYGYTF.